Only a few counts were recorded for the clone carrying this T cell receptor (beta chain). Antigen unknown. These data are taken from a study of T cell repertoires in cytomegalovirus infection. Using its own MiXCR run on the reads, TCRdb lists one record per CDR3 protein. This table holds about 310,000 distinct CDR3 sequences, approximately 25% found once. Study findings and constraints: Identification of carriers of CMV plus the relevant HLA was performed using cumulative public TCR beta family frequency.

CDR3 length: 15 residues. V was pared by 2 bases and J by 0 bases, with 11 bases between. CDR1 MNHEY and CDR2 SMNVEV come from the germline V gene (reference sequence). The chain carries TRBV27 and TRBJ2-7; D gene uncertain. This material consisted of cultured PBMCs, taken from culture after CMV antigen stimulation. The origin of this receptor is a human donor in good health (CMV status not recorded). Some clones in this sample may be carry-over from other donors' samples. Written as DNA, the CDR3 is TGTGCCAGCAGTTTAAGACACCATAGCTCCTACGAGCAGTACGTC. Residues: CASSLRHHSSYEQYV.